This TCR beta chain appears in the sequencing data of a study of cytomegalovirus exposure and HLA in healthy donors. Whole-study findings and limits: Investigators reported over 150 TCR beta chains as tied to cytomegalovirus. With high specificity and sensitivity, the classifier reportedly diagnosed cytomegalovirus status.

The CDR3 consists of 13 residues. The ends were cut back, 1 base at V and 4 bases at J, with 7 bases in the middle. Germline V gene sequence: CDR1 SGHNT, CDR2 YENEEA. Using immunoSEQ multiplex PCR, the repertoire was profiled, and TCRdb retains in-frame clones only, with some absent. The table lists around 71,000 clones, approximately 93% of them singletons, with about 1.5% in the top ten. Comment on this clone: Its target is not known.

Source material: PBMCs. The chain employs TRBV11-3 and TRBJ2-5, with a tentative D call TRBD2 (5 bases). The TCR was taken from a man younger than 30 in good health and CMV-seropositive. CDR3 nucleotide sequence: TGTGCCAGCAGCTTAGCTGCGGGAGAGACCCAGTACTTC. The encoded protein is CASSLAAGETQYF.